Each of the 19 T cell receptor beta chains below was sequenced from the same sample in a study of beta chain features in type 1 diabetes. Study-level points and caveats: Within each of all four CD4+ subsets, Type 1 diabetes patients had TCRB CDR3s that were moderately but significantly shorter.

What was sequenced were expressed TCRB transcripts, since all of the isolated RNA had been reverse transcribed. Libraries were prepared by immunoSEQ multiplex PCR; TCRdb keeps only in-frame clonotypes and omits some of them. The data show 600,000 to 700,000 clones, 12% seen once. The antigens these receptors bind are not known. The source material was naive CD4+ T cells from blood. The receptors come from a man aged 30-40 years with type 1 diabetes.

This clone has only a few counts. The chain carries TRBV7-9 and TRBJ2-5; either TRBD1 or TRBD2 may supply D (6 bases each). The V and J ends lost 8 bases and 5 bases respectively, with 15 bases between them. This CDR3 is 13 amino acids long. Germline CDR1 reads SEHNR; CDR2 reads FQNEAQ (reference sequence). CDR3 amino acids: CASSRGAVETQYF. CDR3 sequence (DNA): TGTGCCAGCTCGAGGGGGGCCGTGGAGACCCAGTACTTC.

This clone was recorded a few times. The chain combines TRBV18 with TRBJ2-3, with D perhaps matching TRBD2 (6 bases). The CDR3 spans 12 residues. V lost 6 bases and J lost 8, with 12 bases in between. CDR1 and CDR2 (germline): KGHSH, LQKENI. The chain's CDR3 is CASSDTGGTQYF. CDR3 DNA sequence: TGTGCCAGCTCCGACACCGGGGGTACGCAGTATTTT.

This clone was seen a few times. The rearrangement joins TRBV5-1 to TRBJ1-6; 7 nucleotides line up with TRBD1. The V segment lost 4 bases and the J segment 8 bases; nucleotides outside the gene matches: 9. The CDR3 consists of 15 residues. CDR1 and CDR2 from the germline V gene are SGHRS and YFSETQ. The CDR3 protein is CASSRTGDRDSPLHF. The CDR3, as DNA: TGCGCCAGCAGCAGAACAGGGGATAGGGATTCACCCCTCCACTTT. The whole variable domain, filled in from reference TRBV5-1 and TRBJ1-6, reads KAGVTQTPRYLIKTRGQQVTLSCSPISGHRSVSWYQQTPGQGLQFLFEYFSETQRNKGNFPGRFSGRQFSNSRSEMNVSTLELGDSALYLCASSRTGDRDSPLHFGNGTRLTVT.

V usage is TRBV7-6 and J usage is TRBJ2-1; D is undetermined. CDR1 and CDR2 from the germline V gene are SGHVS and FNYEAQ. CDR3 length equals 14 residues. V was trimmed by 1 base and J by 3 bases, leaving 7 bases between them. The CDR3 is CASSLGTVYNEQFF. CDR3 nucleotides: TGTGCCAGCAGCTTAGGCACAGTCTACAATGAGCAGTTCTTC.

The CDR3 loop is CASSSRRGGGAAGELFF. In DNA, the CDR3 is TGCGCCAGCAGCTCCCGCCGTGGCGGGGGGGCCGCCGGGGAGCTGTTTTTT. The chain has TRBV5-1 and TRBJ2-2, with 9 bases that match TRBD2. In germline, CDR1 is SGHRS, CDR2 YFSETQ. This CDR3 has 17 amino acids. The ends lost 3 bases at V and 6 bases at J; junction bases unmatched: 12.

V gene TRBV7-9 combines with J gene TRBJ1-6; D unclear. Germline V lookup: CDR1 SEHNR, CDR2 FQNEAQ (reference sequence). With 3 bases removed from V and 10 bases from J, the gap between germline ends came to 13 bases. The CDR3 is made up of 14 amino acids. For the CDR3, the DNA is TGTGCCAGCAGCTTTAGCCAGCGTTTCTCACCCCTCCACTTT. This codes for CASSFSQRFSPLHF.

A few counts support this clone. The chain carries TRBV18 and TRBJ2-7, with 7 bases aligning to TRBD1. V lost 4 bases, J lost 3 bases, and 3 bases stayed unmatched. CDR1 and CDR2 (germline): KGHSH, LQKENI. The CDR3 contains 13 residues. CDR3 protein: CASSQGADYEQYF. In nucleotides, the CDR3 is TGTGCCAGCTCACAGGGGGCAGACTACGAGCAGTACTTC.

Notes on this clone: A read error may account for a junction end that differs from germline. This rearrangement joins TRBV7-7 to TRBJ2-7; weak D call: TRBD1 (5 bases). The CDR3 loop spans 13 amino acids. Looked up from germline, CDR1 is SSHAT and CDR2 is FNYEAQ (reference sequence). CDR3 in amino acids: CASSLSGNYEQYF. Written as DNA, the CDR3 is TGTGCTAGCAGCTTATCAGGGAACTACGAGCAGTACTTC.

The genes are TRBV4-2 and TRBJ1-5; no firm D call. CDR1 LGHNA and CDR2 YNFKEQ come from the germline V gene. V was shortened by 0 bases and J by 9 bases, with 12 bases between the two germline ends. The CDR3 consists of 14 residues. The CDR3 spells CASSQDPVSRPQHF. The CDR3 DNA follows: TGTGCCAGCAGCCAAGACCCAGTCTCCCGGCCCCAGCATTTT.

This clone was observed a few times. The V call is TRBV18, the J call TRBJ1-5; the D is unclear. Trimming cost V 1 base and J 7 bases, with 11 bases left between them. This CDR3 has 14 residues. Germline lookup yields CDR1 KGHSH and CDR2 LQKENI. The CDR3 DNA sequence: TGTGCCAGCTCACCACGAACCCTTCAGCAGCCCCAGCATTTT. Translated, it gives CASSPRTLQQPQHF.

This clone was observed a handful of times. This sequence joins TRBV11-2 and TRBJ2-7, with 11 positions matching TRBD1. The length of the CDR3 is 14 residues. The ends lost 3 bases at V and 5 bases at J; junction bases unmatched: 3. Germline V gene lookup returns CDR1 SGHAT and CDR2 FQNNGV. This CDR3 reads CASSLGQGDDEQYF. The CDR3 nucleotides read TGTGCCAGCAGCTTGGGACAGGGGGACGACGAGCAGTACTTC.

The V call is TRBV7-2, the J call TRBJ2-1, with 8 bases identical to TRBD2. The CDR3 is 13 amino acids. V gave up 5 bases and J gave up 6 bases; unmatched junction bases: 3. CDR1 SGHTA and CDR2 FQGNSA come from the germline V gene. The chain's CDR3 is CASSPTSGNEQFF. The CDR3 nucleotides read TGTGCCAGCAGCCCTACTAGCGGCAATGAGCAGTTCTTC.

This clone was counted only a few times. This specimen includes other DNA sequences encoding the same CDR3. The chain combines TRBV5-1 with TRBJ2-5; D ambiguous. CDR3 length equals 14 residues. The germline V and J ends were trimmed by 2 bases and 2 bases, with 10 bases remaining between them. Germline V CDR1 and CDR2: SGHRS, YFSETQ. For the CDR3, the DNA is TGCGCCAGCAGCTTAGGGCAGCTGCAAGAGACCCAGTACTTC. Translation gives CASSLGQLQETQYF.

The chain uses TRBV6-6 and TRBJ1-3; D call uncertain. This CDR3 has 14 amino acids. Looked up from germline, CDR1 is MNHNY and CDR2 is SVGAGI (reference sequence). Trimming took 2 bases from V and 0 from J, leaving 5 bases between them. The DNA for the CDR3 is TGTGCCAGCAGTTACAGGTTCTCTGGAAACACCATATATTTT. Protein: CASSYRFSGNTIYF.

There are a few counts of this clone. The V call is TRBV18, the J call TRBJ1-5; D is ambiguous. This CDR3 is 15 amino acids long. CDR1 and CDR2 from the germline V gene are KGHSH and LQKENI. Trimming removed 1 base at V and 2 bases at J, with 9 bases between. The CDR3 DNA follows: TGTGCCAGCTCACCACAGTCGGTGCGCAATCAGCCCCAGCATTTT. This translates into CASSPQSVRNQPQHF.

Only a few counts were recorded for this clone. CDR3 sequence: CASSLEGGFYNEQFF. The CDR3 DNA reads as TGCGCCAGCAGCCTAGAAGGGGGTTTCTACAATGAGCAGTTCTTC. The V call is TRBV5-1, the J call TRBJ2-1; D perhaps matches TRBD1 (6 bases). The CDR3 runs 15 residues. V was pared by 4 bases and J by 3 bases, with 14 bases between. The germline V gene encodes CDR1 SGHRS and CDR2 YFSETQ. The full variable domain, completed using reference TRBV5-1 and TRBJ2-1, is KAGVTQTPRYLIKTRGQQVTLSCSPISGHRSVSWYQQTPGQGLQFLFEYFSETQRNKGNFPGRFSGRQFSNSRSEMNVSTLELGDSALYLCASSLEGGFYNEQFFGPGTRLTVL.

The genes are TRBV5-4 and TRBJ1-1; D perhaps matches TRBD1 (5 bases). Trimming left V 3 bases short and J 1 base short, with 13 bases between. Germline V CDR1 and CDR2: SGHNT, YYREEE (reference sequence). There are 15 residues in the CDR3. DNA for the CDR3: TGTGCCAGCAGCTCGGACCTGGGACCGAACACTGAAGCTTTCTTT. Its translation is CASSSDLGPNTEAFF.

V gene TRBV29-1 combines with J gene TRBJ1-3; TRBD1 matches 9 bases. V shed 4 bases and J 1 base; nucleotides not matched to a gene: 5. The CDR3 sequence is 15 residues long. From germline, CDR1 is SQVTM and CDR2 ANQGSEA. CDR3 nucleotides: TGCAGCGTTGGGGGACAGGGAGGTTCTGGAAACACCATATATTTT. This sequence encodes CSVGGQGGSGNTIYF.

The chain couples TRBV28 to TRBJ2-3; unclear D gene. Trimming pared 1 base from V and 0 bases from J, leaving 11 bases between. Germline loops: CDR1 MDHEN, CDR2 SYDVKM. The CDR3 loop spans 16 amino acids. CDR3 region: CASSLFVFTSTDTQYF. The CDR3 region has the DNA TGTGCCAGCAGTTTATTCGTATTTACTAGCACAGATACGCAGTATTTT.